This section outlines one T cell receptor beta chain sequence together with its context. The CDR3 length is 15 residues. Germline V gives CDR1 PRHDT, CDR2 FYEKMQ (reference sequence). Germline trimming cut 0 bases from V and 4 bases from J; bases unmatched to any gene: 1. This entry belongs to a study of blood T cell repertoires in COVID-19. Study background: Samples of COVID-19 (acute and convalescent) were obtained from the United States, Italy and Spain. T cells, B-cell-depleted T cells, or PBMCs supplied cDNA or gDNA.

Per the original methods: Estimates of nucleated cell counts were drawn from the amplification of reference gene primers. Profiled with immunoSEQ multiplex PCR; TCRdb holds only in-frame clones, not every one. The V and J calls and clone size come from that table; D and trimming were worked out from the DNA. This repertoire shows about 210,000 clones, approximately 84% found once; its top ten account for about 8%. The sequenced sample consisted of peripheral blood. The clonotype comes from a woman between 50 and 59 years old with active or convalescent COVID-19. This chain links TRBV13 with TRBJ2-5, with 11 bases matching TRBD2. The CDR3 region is CASSLGLAGGETQYF. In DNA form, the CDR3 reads TGTGCCAGCAGCTTAGGGCTAGCGGGAGGAGAGACCCAGTACTTC.